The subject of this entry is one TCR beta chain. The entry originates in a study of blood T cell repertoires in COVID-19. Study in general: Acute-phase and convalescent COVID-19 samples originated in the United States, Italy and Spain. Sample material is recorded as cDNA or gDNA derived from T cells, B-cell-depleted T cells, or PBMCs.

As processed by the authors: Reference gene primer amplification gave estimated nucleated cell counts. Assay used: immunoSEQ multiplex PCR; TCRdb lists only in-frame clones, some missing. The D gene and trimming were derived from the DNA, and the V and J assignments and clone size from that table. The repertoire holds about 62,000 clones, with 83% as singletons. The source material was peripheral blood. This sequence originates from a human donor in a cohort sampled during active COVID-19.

CDR3 residues: CASRLAGLPLHSDTQYF. In DNA, the CDR3 is TGTGCCAGCAGACTAGCGGGGCTTCCATTACACTCAGATACGCAGTATTTT. V gene TRBV5-4 combines with J gene TRBJ2-3; 10 nucleotides align to TRBD2. Trimming cost V 5 bases and J 4 bases; bases outside gene matches: 13. The CDR3 loop spans 17 amino acids. The germline V gene encodes CDR1 SGHNT and CDR2 YYREEE (reference sequence).